The 21 T cell receptor beta chains reported below all come from one sample, sequenced in a study of cytomegalovirus exposure and HLA in healthy donors. In the PCR, 60 Vbeta and 13 Jbeta primers were used. Profiled with immunoSEQ multiplex PCR; TCRdb holds only in-frame clones, not every one. The sample includes roughly 150,000 clones, roughly 68% of them seen just once. Sequenced material: PBMCs. Receptors were obtained from a man aged 30-40 years in good health and CMV-seropositive.

The gene calls are TRBV5-1 and TRBJ1-4, with D hard to call. Germline V gene lookup returns CDR1 SGHRS and CDR2 YFSETQ. The CDR3 is made up of 16 amino acids. Trimming removed 3 bases at V and 7 bases at J, with 19 bases between. The CDR3 protein is CASSSGKALEPEKLFF. The CDR3 bases are TGCGCCAGCAGCTCCGGAAAGGCCCTAGAGCCTGAAAAACTGTTTTTT.

The chain combines TRBV4-2 with TRBJ2-7; 13 bases map to TRBD2. Germline-derived CDR1 and CDR2 are LGHNA and YNFKEQ. The CDR3 totals 16 residues. The V segment lost 1 base and the J segment 4 bases; nucleotides outside the gene matches: 4. The CDR3 sequence: CASSQVGGLAGYEQYF. CDR3 sequence (DNA): TGTGCCAGCAGCCAAGTAGGGGGACTAGCGGGGTACGAGCAGTACTTC.

The chain joins TRBV2 to TRBJ2-7, with D maybe TRBD2 (6 bases). The CDR3 runs 13 residues. V dropped 8 bases and J dropped 5 bases, with 16 bases sitting between them. Germline CDR1 reads SNHLY; CDR2 reads FYNNEI. The CDR3 loop is CASLKPGEHEQYF. CDR3 bases: TGTGCCAGCCTTAAACCGGGGGAACACGAGCAGTACTTC.

The CDR3 DNA is TGTGCCAGCAGTGAATCGCAGGCCCTTGAGGAGACCCAGTACTTC. Its protein product is CASSESQALEETQYF. V is TRBV25-1 and J is TRBJ2-5; D gene ambiguous. This CDR3 contains 15 residues. Deletions cut 1 base from V and 5 bases from J, with 14 bases between. Germline loops: CDR1 MGHDK, CDR2 SYGVNS. The variable domain in full, completed from reference TRBV25-1 and TRBJ2-5, reads EADIYQTPRYLVIGTGKKITLECSQTMGHDKMYWYQQDPGMELHLIHYSYGVNSTEKGDLSSESTVSRIRTEHFPLTLESARPSHTSQYLCASSESQALEETQYFGPGTRLLVL.

V and J are TRBV30 and TRBJ2-5; 11 nucleotides align to TRBD2. The germline V gene encodes CDR1 GTSNPN and CDR2 SVGIG (reference sequence). The CDR3 is 13 residues long. The V gene end was trimmed by 8 bases and the J gene end by 0 bases; junction bases not matched to a gene: 2. The CDR3 protein is CAKTSGNQETQYF. CDR3 nucleotide sequence: TGTGCCAAGACTAGCGGGAACCAAGAGACCCAGTACTTC.

This clone was found a few times. V usage is TRBV25-1 and J usage is TRBJ2-2; TRBD2 matches at 9 bases. V dropped 3 bases and J dropped 4; count of bases not matched to a gene: 9. The CDR3 contains 17 residues. In germline, CDR1 is MGHDK, CDR2 SYGVNS. CDR3 coding DNA: TGTGCCAGCAGTGAGCCCCGGACTAGCGATGGCACCGGGGAGCTGTTTTTT. Translation gives CASSEPRTSDGTGELFF.

The chain employs TRBV4-1 and TRBJ2-5, with D hard to call. The V end lost 4 bases, the J end lost 1 base, and 10 bases lay between the germline ends. The CDR3 sequence is 14 residues long. The germline CDR1 and CDR2 sequences are MGHRA and YSYEKL. The DNA for the CDR3 is TGCGCCAGCAGCCCCAGGCAGACCCAAGAGACCCAGTACTTC. Translating gives CASSPRQTQETQYF.

The gene calls are TRBV30 and TRBJ2-5; D is undetermined. The ends were cut back, 2 bases at V and 4 bases at J, with 11 bases in the middle. This CDR3 has 13 amino acids. Germline assignment: CDR1 GTSNPN and CDR2 SVGIG (reference sequence). The CDR3 bases are TGTGCCTGGAGTCCCCTGGCAGTAGAGACCCAGTACTTC. It translates to CAWSPLAVETQYF.

The rearrangement links TRBV5-6 to TRBJ2-5, with D perhaps TRBD1 (5 bases). With the DNA end fitting TRBJ2-7 better, the J assignment may be wrong. Germline CDR1 and CDR2: SGHDT and YYEEEE. The CDR3 spans 17 residues. CDR3 protein: CASSLARAGRSSYEQYF. CDR3 nucleotide sequence: TGTGCCAGCAGCTTGGCCCGGGCAGGGCGCTCCTCCTACGAGCAGTACTTC.

The rearrangement links TRBV6-1 to TRBJ1-1, with D perhaps matching TRBD1 (5 bases). The germline V and J ends were trimmed by 4 bases and 1 base, with 7 bases remaining between them. This CDR3 is built from 13 residues. Looked up from germline, CDR1 is MNHNS and CDR2 is SASEGT. In DNA, the CDR3 is TGTGCCAGCAGTGGGCAGGGGAACACTGAAGCTTTCTTT. Its translation: CASSGQGNTEAFF.

The chain is built from TRBV18 and TRBJ2-7; tentative D call: TRBD1 (6 bases). V lost 3 bases and J lost 2, with 14 bases in between. CDR3 length: 15 amino acids. From germline, CDR1 is KGHSH and CDR2 LQKENI. In DNA form, the CDR3 reads TGTGCCAGCTCACCCGGTGGTTGGGACACCTACGAGCAGTACTTC. Its protein is CASSPGGWDTYEQYF.

This sequence joins TRBV5-1 and TRBJ2-2, with D perhaps TRBD1 (6 bases). Germline V gives CDR1 SGHRS, CDR2 YFSETQ. Trimming cost V 4 bases and J 6 bases, with 13 bases left between them. CDR3 size: 14 residues. The CDR3 nucleotides read TGCGCCAGCAGCCTCGACAGGTTCGCCGGGGAGCTGTTTTTT. It is translated as CASSLDRFAGELFF. Combining the CDR3 with reference TRBV5-1 and TRBJ2-2 gives the whole variable domain KAGVTQTPRYLIKTRGQQVTLSCSPISGHRSVSWYQQTPGQGLQFLFEYFSETQRNKGNFPGRFSGRQFSNSRSEMNVSTLELGDSALYLCASSLDRFAGELFFGEGSRLTVL.

In this sample, this clone turned up a few times. The CDR3 here is CSVAGQGDTEAFF. The CDR3 nucleotides are TGCAGCGTGGCGGGACAGGGTGATACTGAAGCTTTCTTT. The chain uses TRBV29-1 and TRBJ1-1; 9 bases match TRBD1. The length of the CDR3 is 13 residues. V lost 6 bases, J lost 5 bases, and 7 bases stayed unmatched. Germline CDR1 reads SQVTM; CDR2 reads ANQGSEA.

The CDR3 spells CASSQDWTGITYEQYF. CDR3 coding DNA: TGCGCCAGCAGCCAAGATTGGACAGGGATCACCTACGAGCAGTACTTC. V is TRBV4-1 and J is TRBJ2-7, with TRBD1 matching over 8 bases. Germline CDR1 reads MGHRA; CDR2 reads YSYEKL. The ends lost 0 bases at V and 2 bases at J; junction bases unmatched: 6. This CDR3 region has 16 residues.

DNA for the CDR3: TGCGCCAGCACGGGACTAGGAGTACATGAGCAGTTCTTC. Translation: CASTGLGVHEQFF. The V and J genes are TRBV5-1 and TRBJ2-1, with 8 bases fitting TRBD2. Trimming cost V 6 bases and J 8 bases; bases outside gene matches: 7. The CDR3 consists of 13 residues. Germline V gives CDR1 SGHRS, CDR2 YFSETQ.

The rearrangement links TRBV7-7 to TRBJ2-3; TRBD1 matches 7 bases. V dropped 5 bases and J dropped 1; count of bases not matched to a gene: 3. This CDR3 comprises 14 residues. Germline V gene data show CDR1 as SSHAT and CDR2 as FNYEAQ (reference sequence). The CDR3 DNA reads TGTGCCAGCAGCCCCGGGACAGGCACAGATACGCAGTATTTT. Its translation is CASSPGTGTDTQYF.

The chain links TRBV18 to TRBJ1-2, with 9 bases identical to TRBD1. The germline V gene has CDR1 KGHSH and CDR2 LQKENI. With V trimmed by 8 bases and J by 6 bases, 10 bases remained unmatched. The CDR3 runs 14 residues. CDR3 sequence (DNA): TGTGCCAGCCGCCGGGACAGGGACTATCATGGCTACACCTTC. This sequence encodes CASRRDRDYHGYTF.

In this sample, this clone turned up a few times. CDR3 bases: TGTGCCAGCAGCTTGGGGGGAGTTTTACAGGCCTACCTCTACAATGAGCAGTTCTTC. Translating gives CASSLGGVLQAYLYNEQFF. The chain has TRBV7-2 and TRBJ2-1; a weak D match, TRBD2 (6 bases). This CDR3 has 19 amino acids. V shed 3 bases and J shed 3 bases, with 24 bases lying between them. The V gene's germline CDR1 is SGHTA and CDR2 FQGNSA.

The V and J genes are TRBV7-9 and TRBJ1-5, with 7 nucleotides matching TRBD1. Trimming took 3 bases from V and 0 from J; bases not matched to a gene: 5. The germline V gene encodes CDR1 SEHNR and CDR2 FQNEAQ (reference sequence). The CDR3 totals 16 residues. CDR3 sequence reads: CASSLGQPPSNQPQHF. CDR3 in DNA: TGTGCCAGCAGCTTGGGACAGCCACCTAGCAATCAGCCCCAGCATTTT.

The chain has TRBV19 and TRBJ2-2; 11 nucleotides align to TRBD2. The CDR3 contains 17 residues. Losses at the gene ends were 4 bases for V and 2 bases for J; bases not matched to a gene: 6. Germline-derived CDR1 and CDR2 are LNHDA and SQIVND (reference sequence). The CDR3 here is CASSTLLAGGNTGELFF. Written as DNA, the CDR3 is TGTGCCAGTAGTACCCTTCTAGCGGGGGGTAACACCGGGGAGCTGTTTTTT.

This clone has more than one count but fewer than ten. This sequence joins TRBV5-1 and TRBJ2-7; 16 bases align to TRBD2. The germline gives CDR1 SGHRS, CDR2 YFSETQ. The CDR3 spans 15 residues. J was trimmed by 7 bases and V by 3 bases; bases with no gene match: 4. The CDR3 nucleotides read TGCGCCAGCAGCTGGGGACTAGCGGGAGGGCAAGAGCAGTACTTC. Translation gives CASSWGLAGGQEQYF.